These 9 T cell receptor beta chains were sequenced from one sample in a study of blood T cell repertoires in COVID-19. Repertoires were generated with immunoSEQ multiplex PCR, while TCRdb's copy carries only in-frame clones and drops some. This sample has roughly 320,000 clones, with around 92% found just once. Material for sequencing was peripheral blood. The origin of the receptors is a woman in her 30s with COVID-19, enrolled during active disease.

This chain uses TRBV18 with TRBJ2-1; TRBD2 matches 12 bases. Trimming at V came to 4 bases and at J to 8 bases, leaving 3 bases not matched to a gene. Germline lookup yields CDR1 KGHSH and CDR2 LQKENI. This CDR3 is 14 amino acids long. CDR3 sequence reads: CASSQASGGDEQFF. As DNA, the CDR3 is TGTGCCAGCTCACAGGCTAGCGGGGGGGATGAGCAGTTCTTC.

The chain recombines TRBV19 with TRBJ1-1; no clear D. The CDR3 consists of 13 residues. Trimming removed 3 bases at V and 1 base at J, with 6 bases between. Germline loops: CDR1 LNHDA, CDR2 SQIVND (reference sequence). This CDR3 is CASSIQWNTEAFF. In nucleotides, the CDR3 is TGTGCCAGTAGTATCCAATGGAACACTGAAGCTTTCTTT.

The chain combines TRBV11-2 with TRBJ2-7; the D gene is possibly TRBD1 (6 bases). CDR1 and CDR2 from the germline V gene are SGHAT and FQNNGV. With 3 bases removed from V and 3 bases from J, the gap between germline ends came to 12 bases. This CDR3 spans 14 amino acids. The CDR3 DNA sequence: TGTGCCAGCAGCTTCGGGACATACGACTACGAGCAGTACTTC. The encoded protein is CASSFGTYDYEQYF.

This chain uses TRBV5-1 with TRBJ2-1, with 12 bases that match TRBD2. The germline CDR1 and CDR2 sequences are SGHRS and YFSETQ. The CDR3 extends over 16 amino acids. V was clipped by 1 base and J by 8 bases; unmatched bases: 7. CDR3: CASSLQLAGGIDEQFF. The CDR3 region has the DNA TGCGCCAGCAGCTTGCAGCTAGCGGGGGGGATCGATGAGCAGTTCTTC.

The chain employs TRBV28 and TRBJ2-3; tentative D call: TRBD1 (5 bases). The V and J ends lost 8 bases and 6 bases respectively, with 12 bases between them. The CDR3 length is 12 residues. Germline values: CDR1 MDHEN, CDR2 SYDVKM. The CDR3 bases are TGTGCCAGCTCCGCAGGGTGGGATACGCAGTATTTT. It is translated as CASSAGWDTQYF.

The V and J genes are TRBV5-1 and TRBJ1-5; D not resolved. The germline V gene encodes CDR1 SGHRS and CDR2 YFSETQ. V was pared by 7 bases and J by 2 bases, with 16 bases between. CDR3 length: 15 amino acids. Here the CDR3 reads CASVAELRGNQPQHF. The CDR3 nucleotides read TGCGCCAGCGTTGCCGAATTGAGGGGCAATCAGCCCCAGCATTTT.

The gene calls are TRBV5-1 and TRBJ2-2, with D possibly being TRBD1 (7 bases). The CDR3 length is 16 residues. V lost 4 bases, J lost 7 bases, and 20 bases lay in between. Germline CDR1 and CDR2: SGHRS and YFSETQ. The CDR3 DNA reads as TGCGCCAGCAGCAGGAACCAGGGGGGTTTAGACGGGGAGCTGTTTTTT. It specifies CASSRNQGGLDGELFF.

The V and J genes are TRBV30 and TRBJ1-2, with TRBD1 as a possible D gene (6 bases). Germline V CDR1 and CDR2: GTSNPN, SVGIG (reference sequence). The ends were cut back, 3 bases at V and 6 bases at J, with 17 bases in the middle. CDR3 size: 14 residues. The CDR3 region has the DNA TGTGCCTGGAGCGGCACAGGACAGTTGAATGGCTACACCTTC. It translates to CAWSGTGQLNGYTF.

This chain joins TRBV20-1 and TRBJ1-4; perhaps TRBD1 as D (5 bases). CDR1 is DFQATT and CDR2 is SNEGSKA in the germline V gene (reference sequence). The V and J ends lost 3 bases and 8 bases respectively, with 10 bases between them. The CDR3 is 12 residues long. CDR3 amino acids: CSASNRKEKLFF. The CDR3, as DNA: TGCAGTGCTAGTAACAGGAAGGAAAAACTGTTTTTT.